A single T cell receptor (beta chain) is shown here with its context. Its antigen remains unidentified. No qualities accompany the bases; no much larger clone lies one base away. The data belong to a study of blood T cells in healthy people across ages (dated by TCRdb to the mid-2010s). Turning to the overall study: Template switching captured roughly one uniquely barcoded TCR beta cDNA molecule per two T cells in model experiments. To track age-related changes in TCR beta repertoire diversity, the study relied on deep sequencing normalized with unique cDNA molecular identifiers. Four age groups were formed from the donors: young (average about 15 years), middle-aged (around 40), aged (about 68) and long-lived (about 80). Two additional independent replicas of 1 million unique cDNA reads from the same blood draw were analyzed for two donors (one aged 18 to 30 and one aged 80 or older). The research as a whole found: Because the CMV infection status of the donors was unknown, age-related changes in expanded clonotypes may potentially have been confounded. Since profiling was done on bulk unsorted PBMCs, naive and antigen-experienced compartments could not be conclusively compared. Estimates of total diversity based on one million sequenced T cells were considered lower bounds and underestimates. The percentage of naive T cells measured by flow cytometry correlated strongly with observed TCR beta diversity. As age increased, observed TCR beta diversity per million T cells dropped in a roughly linear way, and a significant reduction was already evident by age 40. The long-lived group showed more naive CD4+ T cells, fewer expanded clones and increased TCR diversity than the aged group, suggesting age selection.

V has 3 bases trimmed and J has 5 bases trimmed; junction bases matching no gene number 5. The germline V gene gives CDR1 as SGDLS and CDR2 as YYNGEE. Reading from cysteine to phenylalanine, the CDR3 counts 14 amino acids. The only DNA kept is the CDR3, 42 bases in frame from the first base. Libraries were constructed by 5' RACE. The sample was run on an Illumina HiSeq 2500. A second PCR of roughly 6 to 11 cycles was performed with a sample-barcoded 5' primer and a J-beta primer mix. Each TCR beta cDNA molecule received a unique molecular identifier from a template-switch 5' adaptor carrying 12 random nucleotides. At least 3 million CDR3-containing paired-end reads were obtained from each sample. All of the RNA was converted into first-strand cDNA using the Mint cDNA synthesis kit, with a TRBC-specific oligonucleotide serving as the primer. Following uracil-DNA glycosylase treatment, a first 18-cycle PCR with universal primers M1SS and BC2_uni_R was performed on all cDNA. For the original study's pipeline: Normalization of each sample was performed by random selection of 1 million high-quality reads, each carrying a distinct molecular identifier. Instead of being binned into consensus sequences, reads with shared molecular identifiers were discarded. MiTCR, run with a Q25 quality threshold and the strictest error-elimination algorithm, handled CDR3 identification, clonotype clustering and error correction. Lower-bound total TCR beta diversity was estimated with a nonparametric unseen species model using Euler transformation. TCRdb applied fastp at Q25 and MiXCR to the public reads, then kept only in-frame beta chains. When rows share a CDR3 protein, they turn into one entry using the most common DNA and genes. These V and J calls originate from TCRdb's pipeline instead of the authors' own analysis. Present in this sample are 800,000 or so distinct CDR3 sequences, 20% to 25% of which were seen just once. The ten largest clones take up more than 3% of the sample.

The donors were 40 or so Caucasian individuals from Russia, aged about 6 to 95 years, who were systemically healthy. Each donor gave ten milliliters of peripheral blood, collected into EDTA-treated Vacutainer tubes. Ficoll-Paque density-gradient centrifugation was used to isolate PBMCs, with at least 6 million obtained per sample. Total RNA, at least 6 micrograms per sample, was extracted from PBMCs with Trizol reagent. Naive CD45RAhigh/CD27high T cell percentages were measured by flow cytometry on a PBMC aliquot from every donor. The sample was also linked to a second study, of T cells of mothers and their children. As that second study puts it: Nine systemically healthy Caucasian individuals served as donors, namely three mothers together with their six children. cDNA synthesis used all of the extracted RNA, with 1.5 ug of RNA in each 15 ul reaction. Sample barcodes and 2-4 random nucleotides were added via the M1S primer in the second PCR. Over 9 million TCR beta CDR3 reads came from each mother, compared with a few million reads from each child. In both related and unrelated pairs, thymic selection shapes the output of TCR recombination in a similar way, with inherited differences having only a minor effect. Normalized repertoire overlap was always found to be slightly, but never significantly, higher in related mother-child pairs than in unrelated mother-child pairs. No persistent microchimeric T cell clones were found, with a detection sensitivity of approximately 100 clones per million clonotypes. To look for features that set related mother-child pairs apart from unrelated individuals, the researchers ran deep NGS to compare the TCR beta repertoires of mothers and children. On average, the children were approximately 11 +/- 4 years old, while the mothers were approximately 40 +/- 4 years old. Libraries were sequenced on Illumina HiSeq 2000 with 100+100 nt paired-end reads after adapter ligation with NEBNext reagents. To prevent cross-contamination, the mother and child libraries were prepared a month apart and were sequenced in separate runs. Between roughly 450,000 and 2,000,000 distinct TCR beta clonotypes were identified per donor. Naive TCR beta clonotypes were estimated from low-frequency clonotypes matched to each donor's FACS-determined naive share, without sorting.

This chain joins TRBV9 to TRBJ2-3; 8 of the junction bases match TRBD1. What was sequenced was blood. This sequence was found in a boy aged 5-17 years in good health. The nucleotide sequence reads as follows: TGTGCCAGCAGCGCGACAGGGGTGAGAGATACGCAGTATTTT. Translated, it gives CASSATGVRDTQYF.